This TCR beta chain was recovered during a study of blood T cell repertoires in COVID-19. As processed by the authors: Estimated nucleated cell counts came from reference gene primer amplification. TCRdb's copy holds only in-frame clones and misses some; the assay was immunoSEQ multiplex PCR. D and trimming were read from the DNA, whereas the V and J calls and clone size are those reported in that table. The sample lists 330,000 or so clones, 92% occurring once. The CDR3 has 15 residues. The germline CDR1 and CDR2 sequences are MDHEN and SYDVKM. V lost 4 bases and J 6 bases, leaving 18 bases between the germline ends. Participant reports of clinical history set cohort assignment. The study counted Cohort 3 donors as recovered given two negative PCRs, clearance, or symptom resolution.

The clonotype was recovered from a woman aged 25 to 45 who had recovered from COVID-19. The V call is TRBV28, the J call TRBJ1-1; a weak D match, TRBD1 (6 bases). Sequencing input: PBMCs or T cells enriched from blood (not recorded which). The CDR3 sequence is CASSSMGGGWAEAFF. For the CDR3, the DNA is TGTGCCAGCAGTTCCATGGGGGGGGGCTGGGCTGAAGCTTTCTTT.